The source of this TCR beta chain is a study of T cell responses to AZD1222 COVID-19 vaccine. General study findings and limits: The sample set comprised mostly white British donors with more females, and clonal diversity was possibly underestimated. Spike-spanning, vaccine-associated CD4 TCRs were dominant at 160-218 and 743-854. After the peak T cell response, and only then, were repertoires sampled.

Germline V gene lookup returns CDR1 MNHEY and CDR2 SMNVEV (reference sequence). V was pared by 5 bases and J by 11 bases, with 19 bases between. CDR3 length: 14 residues. As for this clone: Its antigen is unknown.

Clones were read by immunoSEQ multiplex PCR, and TCRdb kept only the in-frame ones, dropping some. The repertoire includes 78,000 or so clones, around three quarters of them detected once, and roughly 50% sits in the top ten. The sequence derives from an adult who received the AZD1222 COVID-19 vaccine. The V call is TRBV27, the J call TRBJ1-5, with a possible D match to TRBD1 (5 bases). The specimen comprised peripheral blood, sampled 28 days after the second AZD1222 dose. The CDR3 nucleotides are TGTGCCAGCAGTCGCGACAGTAAGGCCCGGGCCCAGCATTTT. The encoded protein is CASSRDSKARAQHF.